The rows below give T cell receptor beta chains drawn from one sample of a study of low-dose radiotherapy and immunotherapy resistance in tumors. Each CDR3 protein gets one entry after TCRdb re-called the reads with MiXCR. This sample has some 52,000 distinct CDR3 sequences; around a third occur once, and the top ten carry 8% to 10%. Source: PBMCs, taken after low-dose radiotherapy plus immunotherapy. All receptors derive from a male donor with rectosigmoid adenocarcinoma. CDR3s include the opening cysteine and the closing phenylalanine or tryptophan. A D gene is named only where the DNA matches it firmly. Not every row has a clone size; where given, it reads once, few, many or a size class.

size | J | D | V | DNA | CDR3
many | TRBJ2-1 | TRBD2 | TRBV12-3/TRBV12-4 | TGTGCCAGCAGCCTAACTAGCGGGGGGGCCCGTGAGCAGTTCTTC | CASSLTSGGAREQFF
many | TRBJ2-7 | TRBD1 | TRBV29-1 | TGCAGCGTTAGACAGGGGACCACTAACGAGCAGTACTTC | CSVRQGTTNEQYF
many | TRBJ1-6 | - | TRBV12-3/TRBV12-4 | TGTGCCAGCAGTTCCCGGGGGGGAGCCTTCCAGAATTCACCCCTCCACTTT | CASSSRGGAFQNSPLHF
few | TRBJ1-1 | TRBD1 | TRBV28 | TGTGCCAGCAGCGGTTGGGGACAGGAGAACACTGAAGCTTTCTTT | CASSGWGQENTEAFF
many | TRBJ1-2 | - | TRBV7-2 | TGTGCCAGCAGCTTAGAACGGAAATATGGCTACACCTTC | CASSLERKYGYTF
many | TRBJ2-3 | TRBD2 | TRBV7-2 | TGTGCCAGCAGCTTCCTCCTAGCGGGAGGGGGCACAGATACGCAGTATTTT | CASSFLLAGGGTDTQYF
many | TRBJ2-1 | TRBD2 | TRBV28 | TGTGCCAGCAGTTCCGGGGGGGCCGAGCAAAACAATGAGCAGTTCTTC | CASSSGGAEQNNEQFF
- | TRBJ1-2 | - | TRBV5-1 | TGCGCCAGCAGCTTGGAGGGGAATGGCTACACCTTC | CASSLEGNGYTF
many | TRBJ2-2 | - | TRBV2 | TGTGCCAGCAGTAAGGGGAACCCCGGGAGGGAGCTGTTTTTT | CASSKGNPGRELFF
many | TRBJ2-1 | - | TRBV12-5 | TGTGCTAGTGGTTTGCGGGGAAAGCAGTTCTTC | CASGLRGKQFF
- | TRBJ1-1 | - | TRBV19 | TGTGCCAGTACCCTACACGGGGACACTGAAGCTTTCTTT | CASTLHGDTEAFF
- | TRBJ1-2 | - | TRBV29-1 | TGCAGCGTTGGCGACAGGACTGGTGGCTACACCTTC | CSVGDRTGGYTF
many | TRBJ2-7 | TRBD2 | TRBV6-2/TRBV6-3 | TGTGCCAGCAGAACAGCCGGGACTAGCGGGACCTACGAGCAGTACTTC | CASRTAGTSGTYEQYF
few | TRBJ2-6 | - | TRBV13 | TGTGCCAGCCACATCGCGGCAGGGGTGGGCTCTGGGGCCAACGTCCTGACTTTC | CASHIAAGVGSGANVLTF
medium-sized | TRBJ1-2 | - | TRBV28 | TGTGCCAGCAGTTATGTCCTGGCAGGAGGCTACACCTTC | CASSYVLAGGYTF
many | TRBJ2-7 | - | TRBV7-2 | TGTGCCAGCAGCTTACTCAAAGGGAGGTCAAACGAGCAGTACTTC | CASSLLKGRSNEQYF
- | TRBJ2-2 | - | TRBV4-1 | TGCGCCAGCAGCTTAGGCTTGAACACCGGGGAGCTGTTTTTT | CASSLGLNTGELFF
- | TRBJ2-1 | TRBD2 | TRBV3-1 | TGTGCCAGCAGCCAATCCGGGACTAGCCCCTTCAATGAGCAGTTCTTC | CASSQSGTSPFNEQFF
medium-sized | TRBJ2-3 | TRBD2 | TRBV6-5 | TGTGCCAGCAGTCACGGCCGGCGGGAGGGCCGAGATACGCAGTATTTT | CASSHGRREGRDTQYF
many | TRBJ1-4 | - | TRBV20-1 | TGCAGTGCTATAAAACCACAGGGAGGAGATGAAAAACTGTTTTTT | CSAIKPQGGDEKLFF
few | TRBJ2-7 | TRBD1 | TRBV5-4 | TGTGCCAGCAGCTTTGGACAGGGAGATTACGAGCAGTACTTC | CASSFGQGDYEQYF
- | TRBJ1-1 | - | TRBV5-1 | TGCGCCAGCAGCTTTAACAGGGACACTGAAGCTTTCTTT | CASSFNRDTEAFF
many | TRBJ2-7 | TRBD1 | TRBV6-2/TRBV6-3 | TGTGCCAGCAGTTACTCGAACAGGGGCTACGAGCAGTACTTC | CASSYSNRGYEQYF
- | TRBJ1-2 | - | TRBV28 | TGTGCTGTCAAGCTCGGTCAGGGGAACCTCTATGGCTACACCTTC | CAVKLGQGNLYGYTF
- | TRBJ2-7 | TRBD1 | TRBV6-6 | TGTGCCAGCAGTTACTCAGGGGGCACCTACGAGCAGTACTTC | CASSYSGGTYEQYF
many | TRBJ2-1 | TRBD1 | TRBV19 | TGTGCCAGTACCGCGGGACAGGGGACCTGGATGATAACGAATGAGCAGTTCTTC | CASTAGQGTWMITNEQFF
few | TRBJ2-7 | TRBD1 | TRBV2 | TGTGCCAGCACCAGGACAGGGGGCAGCAACGAGCAGTACTTC | CASTRTGGSNEQYF
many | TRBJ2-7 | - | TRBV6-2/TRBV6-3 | TGTGCCAGCAGTTACTCGACAGGAACCTACGAGCAGTACTTC | CASSYSTGTYEQYF
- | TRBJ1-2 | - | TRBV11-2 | TGTGCCAGCAGCTTCCTAACAAGGAGGGATGGCTACACCTTC | CASSFLTRRDGYTF